This T cell receptor (beta chain) emerged from a study of blood T cell repertoires in COVID-19. This CDR3 comprises 15 residues. J gave up 5 bases and V 5 bases, and 7 bases lay outside the gene matches. CDR1 and CDR2 from the germline V gene are SGHRS and YFSETQ. This table comes from immunoSEQ multiplex PCR, and its TCRdb copy is limited to in-frame clones, with some not included. The sample has around 320,000 clones, around nine tenths seen once. Recruited during active infection, patients (from Seattle) were subsequently followed longitudinally. The sequence was obtained from a woman aged 25 to 39 with COVID-19, enrolled during active disease. Sequenced input: peripheral blood. J is TRBJ2-7 and V is TRBV5-1, with 13 positions matching TRBD2. The CDR3 protein is CASSGTSGGVHEQYF. The CDR3 region has the DNA TGCGCCAGCAGTGGCACTAGCGGGGGGGTCCACGAGCAGTACTTC.